This is a list of T cell receptor beta chains from one sample in a study of T cell repertoires in cytomegalovirus infection. TCRdb called the reads again in MiXCR, with one record for every CDR3 protein. In the table there are approximately 340,000 distinct CDR3 sequences, about 29% of which are singletons. These receptors lack a known antigen. Sequencing used cultured PBMCs, obtained from culture after CMV antigen stimulation. The receptors shown here come from a human donor in good health (CMV status not recorded). Some clones in this sample may be carry-over from other donors' samples. Each CDR3 is given with its conserved first and last residue. Some rows have no size entry. The others give once, few or many, or a class for an expanded clone.

CDR3 | size | J | V
CSASTVKGYEQYF | - | TRBJ2-7 | TRBV20-1
CASSLKPGNTIYF | once | TRBJ1-3 | TRBV7-6
CASRGTGVGANVLTF | - | TRBJ2-6 | TRBV6-2/TRBV6-3
CASSIYTGVGQETQYF | few | TRBJ2-5 | TRBV19
CASRRVGQDEQFF | many | TRBJ2-1 | TRBV4-1
CASSVWGESNQPQHF | - | TRBJ1-5 | TRBV6-6
CASSSSRVAGQPQHF | - | TRBJ1-5 | TRBV7-6
CASSYPQRAGGKETQYF | - | TRBJ2-5 | TRBV6-6
CASSPQRGAEAFF | - | TRBJ1-1 | TRBV19
CASSTRDREMGRTYNEQFF | - | TRBJ2-1 | TRBV5-1
CASSIWAMNTEAFF | - | TRBJ1-1 | TRBV19
CASSPGQGSIQPQHF | many | TRBJ1-5 | TRBV5-1
CASSLTGSGGAFF | few | TRBJ1-1 | TRBV7-3
CASTATYTSYEQYF | - | TRBJ2-7 | TRBV6-5
CASSLVEVISTDTQYF | - | TRBJ2-3 | TRBV7-4
CASSQGEGSRGYTF | few | TRBJ1-2 | TRBV7-9
CASSLLRRTDTQYF | - | TRBJ2-3 | TRBV12-3/TRBV12-4
CASSQSNVLTF | - | TRBJ2-6 | TRBV4-3
CSAKGFGELDSYEQYF | few | TRBJ2-7 | TRBV20-1
CASSWAGVSTEAFF | - | TRBJ1-1 | TRBV6-6
CASEGVRPGYTF | - | TRBJ1-2 | TRBV9
CASSTGQGVPEAFF | few | TRBJ1-1 | TRBV5-4
CASSSGTSGSYNEQFF | few | TRBJ2-1 | TRBV19
CASSEALQRGGALNEQFF | - | TRBJ2-1 | TRBV2
CASSFSAGASTDTQYF | few | TRBJ2-3 | TRBV27
CASSGTAAREPQHF | few | TRBJ1-5 | TRBV2
CASSAPFPYGYTF | - | TRBJ1-2 | TRBV6-1
CASSGQAYSNQPQHF | few | TRBJ1-5 | TRBV7-8
CSARQQGFTEAFF | few | TRBJ1-1 | TRBV20-1
CASSLDARETQYF | few | TRBJ2-5 | TRBV11-3
CASSESGGSTDTQYF | once | TRBJ2-3 | TRBV10-1
CASPLYEQYF | - | TRBJ2-7 | TRBV25-1
CASSPKDRGTGRTEAFF | - | TRBJ1-1 | TRBV5-1
CASSLGQGGEETQYF | few | TRBJ2-5 | TRBV7-6
CASSQSGGELFF | few | TRBJ2-2 | TRBV7-7